These 25 T cell receptor beta chains originate from one sample sequenced in a study of shared clonotypes between healthy human individuals. Sequencing was performed with immunoSEQ multiplex PCR; in TCRdb, only in-frame clones are kept and a portion is missing. The data show approximately 440,000 clones, over 60% seen once. Sample: PBMCs. All receptors derive from a middle-aged woman in good health. Some clones in this sample may be carry-over from other donors' samples.

The chain combines TRBV5-4 with TRBJ2-7, with TRBD2 as a possible D gene (5 bases). Trimming removed 0 bases at V and 5 bases at J, with 6 bases between. CDR3 length: 12 amino acids. The germline gives CDR1 SGHNT, CDR2 YYREEE (reference sequence). CDR3 loop: CASSLGRNEQYF. CDR3 sequence (DNA): TGTGCCAGCAGCTTGGGGAGGAACGAGCAGTACTTC.

The V call is TRBV19, the J call TRBJ2-1, with D uncertain. The germline V and J ends were trimmed by 5 bases and 0 bases, with 8 bases remaining between them. Germline-derived CDR1 and CDR2 are LNHDA and SQIVND (reference sequence). The CDR3 extends over 14 amino acids. CDR3 protein: CASSLTVSYNEQFF. The CDR3 DNA follows: TGTGCCAGTAGTTTGACGGTCTCCTACAATGAGCAGTTCTTC.

The V call is TRBV27, the J call TRBJ1-4; TRBD1 might be the D (6 bases). This CDR3 is built from 14 residues. The germline V gene encodes CDR1 MNHEY and CDR2 SMNVEV (reference sequence). Trimming took 5 bases from V and 8 from J, leaving 15 bases between them. This chain's CDR3 is CASSLRQADEKLFF. The CDR3 bases are TGTGCCAGCAGTCTCCGACAGGCCGACGAAAAACTGTTTTTT.

The chain combines TRBV2 with TRBJ1-2, with 7 bases that match TRBD1. This CDR3 has 12 amino acids. J lost 5 bases, V lost 6 bases, and 3 bases had no gene match. Germline CDR1 SNHLY, CDR2 FYNNEI. CDR3 DNA sequence: TGTGCCAGCAGGCAGACAGGGTATGGCTACACCTTC. Encoded protein: CASRQTGYGYTF.

This clone was counted between two and nine times. This rearrangement joins TRBV11-1 to TRBJ2-7; no reliable D call. Between the trimmed V and J ends, which lost 4 bases and 2 bases, there was a span of 9 bases. Looked up from germline, CDR1 is SGHAT and CDR2 is FQDESV (reference sequence). CDR3 length: 13 amino acids. The CDR3 here is CASSSRGPYEQYF. The DNA of the CDR3 is TGTGCCAGCAGCTCCCGAGGACCCTACGAGCAGTACTTC.

The chain employs TRBV7-2 and TRBJ2-5; TRBD1 matches at 7 bases. With V trimmed by 2 bases and J by 4 bases, 7 bases remained unmatched. Germline CDR1 is SGHTA and CDR2 is FQGNSA. The CDR3 totals 15 residues. CDR3: CASSLLGQFIETQYF. CDR3 nucleotide sequence: TGTGCCAGCAGCTTACTGGGACAGTTCATAGAGACCCAGTACTTC.

The V call is TRBV7-2, the J call TRBJ2-4; D not resolved. There are 13 residues in the CDR3. Trimming pared 5 bases from V and 8 bases from J, leaving 13 bases between. CDR1 and CDR2 (germline): SGHTA, FQGNSA. CDR3 region: CASSVRRMDIQYF. CDR3 sequence (DNA): TGTGCCAGCAGCGTCCGTAGGATGGACATTCAGTACTTC.

The table lists this clone with a few counts. The chain links TRBV5-6 to TRBJ2-3; D is undetermined. The length of the CDR3 is 11 residues. The germline CDR1 and CDR2 sequences are SGHDT and YYEEEE. The ends were cut back, 4 bases at V and 5 bases at J, with 5 bases in the middle. DNA for the CDR3: TGTGCCAGCAGCCGCCGAGATACGCAGTATTTT. As protein: CASSRRDTQYF.

The chain has TRBV29-1 and TRBJ2-2; D ambiguous. From germline, CDR1 is SQVTM and CDR2 ANQGSEA. This CDR3 contains 14 residues. V gave up 4 bases and J gave up 0 bases, with 9 bases separating them. In DNA form, the CDR3 reads TGCAGCGTTGTTGGCCAGGCGAACACCGGGGAGCTGTTTTTT. Protein product: CSVVGQANTGELFF.

Worth noting for this clone: The germline gene is not matched at one end of the junction; a read error may be the cause. Other DNA sequences in this specimen translate into the identical CDR3. V gene TRBV6-6 combines with J gene TRBJ2-2; TRBD1 or TRBD2 may be the D gene (5 bases each). The CDR3 is 14 residues long. CDR1 and CDR2 from the germline V gene are MNHNY and SVGAGI (reference sequence). The CDR3 loop is CASRSGTDTGELFF. The CDR3 coding sequence is TGCGCCAGCAGGTCAGGGACGGACACCGGGGAGCTGTTTTTC.

This clone was observed a few times. The same CDR3 is also encoded by other DNA sequences in this sample. The gene calls are TRBV29-1 and TRBJ1-2, with TRBD1 as a possible D gene (6 bases). Germline CDR1 reads SQVTM; CDR2 reads ANQGSEA. Trimming left V 1 base short and J 8 bases short, with 14 bases between. The CDR3 is 13 amino acids. For the CDR3, the DNA is TGCAGCGTTGAAGTACCAGGGGCTAGGGGCTACACCTTC. It is translated as CSVEVPGARGYTF.

V gene TRBV18 combines with J gene TRBJ2-2; 10 bases align to TRBD2. CDR1 is KGHSH and CDR2 is LQKENI in the germline V gene. This CDR3 region has 15 residues. V lost 5 bases and J lost 5; bases outside the gene matches: 5. The CDR3 DNA is TGTGCCAGCTCAGGATCGGGACTAGCGACCGGGGAGCTGTTTTTT. Amino acids: CASSGSGLATGELFF.

The rearrangement joins TRBV6-5 to TRBJ2-1; TRBD2 agrees at 10 bases. From germline, CDR1 is MNHEY and CDR2 SVGAGI. The CDR3 is made up of 15 amino acids. V dropped 7 bases and J dropped 6; count of bases not matched to a gene: 9. CDR3 sequence (DNA): TGTGCCAGCATCAGAGCGGGAGGGCCTCGCAATGAGCAGTTCTTC. Residues: CASIRAGGPRNEQFF.

To note about this clone: The same CDR3 is also encoded by other DNA sequences in this sample. V and J are TRBV5-1 and TRBJ2-3; TRBD2 might be the D (5 bases). Germline CDR1 is SGHRS and CDR2 is YFSETQ. The CDR3 is made up of 14 amino acids. The germline V and J ends were trimmed by 0 bases and 2 bases, with 7 bases remaining between them. In nucleotides, the CDR3 is TGCGCCAGCAGCTTGGGCGGGTCCACAGATACGCAGTATTTT. This translates into CASSLGGSTDTQYF.

This clone appeared a few times. The chain is built from TRBV7-3 and TRBJ2-2; the D gene could be TRBD1 or TRBD2 (5 bases each). CDR1 and CDR2 from the germline V gene are SGHTA and FQGTGA. This CDR3 is built from 14 residues. With 5 bases removed from V and 2 bases from J, the gap between germline ends came to 9 bases. The DNA for the CDR3 is TGTGCCAGCAGCCGGGGACCTAACACCGGGGAGCTGTTTTTT. Translating it yields CASSRGPNTGELFF.

As for this clone: Being one base from a much bigger clone, this may be a read error. The chain has TRBV5-1 and TRBJ1-1; possible D gene TRBD1, 5 bases. Germline CDR1 is SGHRS and CDR2 is YFSETQ. The CDR3 is made up of 16 amino acids. The DNA for the CDR3 is TGCGCCAGCAGCTTGGCGGGACTTCTTCATAACACTGAAGCTTCCTTT. It encodes CASSLAGLLHNTEASF.

Only one count was recorded for this clone. The chain has TRBV28 and TRBJ2-7, with D perhaps TRBD2 (6 bases). Per germline, CDR1 MDHEN and CDR2 SYDVKM. V was pared by 1 base and J by 0 bases, with 16 bases between. This CDR3 is 17 amino acids long. The CDR3 here is CASSLSRDSYNSYEQYF. In nucleotides, the CDR3 is TGTGCCAGCAGTTTATCGCGGGACTCATATAACTCCTACGAGCAGTACTTC.

CDR3 in DNA: TGTGCCAGCAACCCGGGAGCTAACTATGGCTACACCTTC. Translating gives CASNPGANYGYTF. The chain has TRBV9 and TRBJ1-2; D remains unclear. V shed 6 bases and J shed 0 bases, with 9 bases lying between them. Germline CDR1 is SGDLS and CDR2 is YYNGEE. The CDR3 loop spans 13 amino acids.

The chain carries TRBV30 and TRBJ1-4; D perhaps matches TRBD1 (6 bases). The ends were cut back, 4 bases at V and 5 bases at J, with 11 bases in the middle. The CDR3 sequence is 13 residues long. Germline V gene sequence: CDR1 GTSNPN, CDR2 SVGIG (reference sequence). CDR3 protein: CAWTGTRNEKLFF. Here the CDR3 DNA reads TGTGCCTGGACCGGGACAAGAAATGAAAAACTGTTTTTT.

This clone was seen at least ten times. The chain is built from TRBV10-3 and TRBJ2-1; 7 nucleotides match TRBD2. Germline values: CDR1 ENHRY, CDR2 SYGVKD. The V gene end was trimmed by 0 bases and the J gene end by 0 bases; junction bases not matched to a gene: 5. The CDR3 runs 17 residues. The CDR3 nucleotides are TGTGCCATCAGTGAGTCGATCGGGGGGAGCTCCTACAATGAGCAGTTCTTC. Amino acids: CAISESIGGSSYNEQFF.

The DNA for the CDR3 is TGTGCCAGCAGCTTCCAAGCGACAGAGACCCAGTACTTC. This gives the protein CASSFQATETQYF. The rearrangement joins TRBV7-8 to TRBJ2-5; D remains ambiguous. The V end lost 3 bases, the J end lost 4 bases, and 9 bases lay between the germline ends. Germline loops: CDR1 SGHVS, CDR2 FQNEAQ. The CDR3 contains 13 residues. Full variable domain (remainder filled in from reference TRBV7-8 and TRBJ2-5): GAGVSQSPRYKVAKRGQDVALRCDPISGHVSLFWYQQALGQGPEFLTYFQNEAQLDKSGLPSDRFFAERPEGSVSTLKIQRTQQEDSAVYLCASSFQATETQYFGPGTRLLVL.

V is TRBV5-4 and J is TRBJ2-7; D ambiguous. Germline CDR1 reads SGHNT; CDR2 reads YYREEE (reference sequence). Between the trimmed V and J ends, which lost 2 bases and 6 bases, there was a span of 15 bases. This CDR3 comprises 14 residues. This CDR3 reads CASSFGRSPGEQYF. The CDR3 DNA reads TGTGCCAGCAGCTTTGGCAGGTCCCCGGGCGAGCAGTACTTC.

The sample holds one count of this clone. The chain employs TRBV7-2 and TRBJ1-3; no clear D gene. In germline, CDR1 is SGHTA, CDR2 FQGNSA. CDR3 size: 15 residues. The germline V and J ends were trimmed by 1 base and 1 base, with 8 bases remaining between them. DNA for the CDR3: TGTGCCAGCAGCTTAGAGCCAGCTTCTGGAAACACCATATATTTT. Residues: CASSLEPASGNTIYF.

The gene calls are TRBV4-1 and TRBJ2-7; TRBD2 matches at 7 bases. With V trimmed by 0 bases and J by 0 bases, 5 bases remained unmatched. CDR3 length equals 16 residues. CDR1 is MGHRA, CDR2 YSYEKL, per germline. CDR3: CASSQDPAGSSYEQYF. The CDR3, as DNA: TGCGCCAGCAGCCAAGATCCAGCGGGGAGCTCCTACGAGCAGTACTTC.

V is TRBV7-8 and J is TRBJ2-7; D might be TRBD1 (8 bases). The CDR3 spans 13 residues. V gave up 5 bases and J gave up 7 bases, with 15 bases separating them. Per the germline V gene, CDR1 is SGHVS and CDR2 is FQNEAQ. The CDR3 region has the DNA TGTGCCAGCAGCCTAGGGAGGGACAGGGAGCAGTACTTC. Amino acids: CASSLGRDREQYF.